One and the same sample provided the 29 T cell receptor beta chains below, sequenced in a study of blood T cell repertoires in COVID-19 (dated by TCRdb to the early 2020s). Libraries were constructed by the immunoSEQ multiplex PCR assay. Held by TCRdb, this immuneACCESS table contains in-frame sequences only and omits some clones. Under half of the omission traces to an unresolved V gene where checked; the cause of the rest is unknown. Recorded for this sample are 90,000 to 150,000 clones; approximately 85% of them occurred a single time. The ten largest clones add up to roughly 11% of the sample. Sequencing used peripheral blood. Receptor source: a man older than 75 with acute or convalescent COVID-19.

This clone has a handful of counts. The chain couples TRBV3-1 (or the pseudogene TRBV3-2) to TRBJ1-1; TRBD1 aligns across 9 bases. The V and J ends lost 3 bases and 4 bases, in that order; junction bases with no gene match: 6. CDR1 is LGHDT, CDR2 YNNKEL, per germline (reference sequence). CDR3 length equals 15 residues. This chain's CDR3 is CASSHWDRVGTEAFF. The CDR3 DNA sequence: TGTGCCAGCAGCCACTGGGACAGGGTTGGCACTGAAGCTTTCTTT.

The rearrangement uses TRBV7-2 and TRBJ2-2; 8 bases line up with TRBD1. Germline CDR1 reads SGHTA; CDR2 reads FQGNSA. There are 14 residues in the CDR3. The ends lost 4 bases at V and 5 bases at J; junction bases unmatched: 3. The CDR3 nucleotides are TGTGCCAGCAGCTCCAGACAGGGGACCGGGGAGCTGTTTTTT. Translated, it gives CASSSRQGTGELFF.

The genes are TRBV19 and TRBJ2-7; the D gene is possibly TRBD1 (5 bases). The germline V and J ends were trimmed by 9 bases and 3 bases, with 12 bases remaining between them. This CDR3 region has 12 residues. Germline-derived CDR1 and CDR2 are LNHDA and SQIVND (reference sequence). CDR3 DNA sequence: TGTGCCAGAGAGACAGATAGCTACGAGCAGTACTTC. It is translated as CARETDSYEQYF.

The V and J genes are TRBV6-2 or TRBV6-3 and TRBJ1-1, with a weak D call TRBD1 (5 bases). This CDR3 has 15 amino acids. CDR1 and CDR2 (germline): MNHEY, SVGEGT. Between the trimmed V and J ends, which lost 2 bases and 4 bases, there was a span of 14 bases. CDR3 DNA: TGTGCCAGCAGTTACGCGGGGGGAGGAAGCACTGAAGCTTTCTTT. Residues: CASSYAGGGSTEAFF.

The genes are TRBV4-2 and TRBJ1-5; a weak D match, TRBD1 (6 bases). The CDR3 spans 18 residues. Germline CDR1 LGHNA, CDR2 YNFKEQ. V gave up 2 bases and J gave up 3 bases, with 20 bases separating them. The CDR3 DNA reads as TGTGCCAGCAGCCAACCTGGGACATCAGGTCGGGACAATCAGCCCCAGCATTTT. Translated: CASSQPGTSGRDNQPQHF.

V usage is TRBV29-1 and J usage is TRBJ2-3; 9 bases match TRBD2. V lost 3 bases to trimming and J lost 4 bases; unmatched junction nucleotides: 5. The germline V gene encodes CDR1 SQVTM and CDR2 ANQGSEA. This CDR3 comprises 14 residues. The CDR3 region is CSVDGQREADTQYF. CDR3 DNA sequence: TGCAGCGTTGACGGGCAGCGGGAGGCAGATACGCAGTATTTT.

DNA for the CDR3: TGTGCCAGCAGCCCCACCGGGACTAGGACCTACGAGCAGTACTTC. It translates to CASSPTGTRTYEQYF. This chain links TRBV9 with TRBJ2-7; 8 positions agree with TRBD2. Germline CDR1 and CDR2: SGDLS and YYNGEE. There are 15 residues in the CDR3. Trimming at V came to 4 bases and at J to 2 bases, leaving 8 bases not matched to a gene.

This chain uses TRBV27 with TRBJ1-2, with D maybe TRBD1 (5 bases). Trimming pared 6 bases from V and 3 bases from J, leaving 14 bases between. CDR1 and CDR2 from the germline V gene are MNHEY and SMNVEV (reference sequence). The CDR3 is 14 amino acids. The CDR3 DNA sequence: TGTGCCAGCAGCTCAATGGGCAGGGACTATGGCTACACCTTC. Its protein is CASSSMGRDYGYTF.

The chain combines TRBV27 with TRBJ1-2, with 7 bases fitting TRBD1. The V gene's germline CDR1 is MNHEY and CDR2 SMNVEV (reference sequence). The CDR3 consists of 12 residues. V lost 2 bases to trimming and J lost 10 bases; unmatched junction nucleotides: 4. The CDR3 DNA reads TGTGCCAGCAGTTTACAGGGGGGCGACTACACCTTC. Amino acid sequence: CASSLQGGDYTF.

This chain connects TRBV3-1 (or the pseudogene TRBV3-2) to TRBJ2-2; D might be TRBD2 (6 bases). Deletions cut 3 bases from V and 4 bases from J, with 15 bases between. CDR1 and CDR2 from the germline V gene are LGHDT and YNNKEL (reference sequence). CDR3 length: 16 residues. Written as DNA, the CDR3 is TGTGCCAGCAGCCAGTCCACTCTAGCGACCACCGGGGAGCTGTTTTTT. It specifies CASSQSTLATTGELFF.

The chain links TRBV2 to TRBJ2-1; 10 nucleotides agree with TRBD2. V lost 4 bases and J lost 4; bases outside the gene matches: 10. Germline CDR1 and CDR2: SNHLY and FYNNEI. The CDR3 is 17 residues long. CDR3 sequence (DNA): TGTGCCAGCAGTGCCGGGTCTAGCGGGAGCTCTTACAATGAGCAGTTCTTC. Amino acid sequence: CASSAGSSGSSYNEQFF.

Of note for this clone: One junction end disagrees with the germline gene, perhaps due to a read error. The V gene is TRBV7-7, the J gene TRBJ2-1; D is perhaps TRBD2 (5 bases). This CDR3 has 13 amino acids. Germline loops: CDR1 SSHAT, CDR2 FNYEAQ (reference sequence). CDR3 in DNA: TGTGCTAGCAGCCTCGGACTGAACAATGAGCAGTTCTTC. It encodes CASSLGLNNEQFF.

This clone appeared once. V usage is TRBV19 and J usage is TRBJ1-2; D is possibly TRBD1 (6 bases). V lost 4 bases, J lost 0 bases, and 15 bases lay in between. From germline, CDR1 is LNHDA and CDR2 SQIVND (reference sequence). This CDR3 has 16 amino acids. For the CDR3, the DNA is TGTGCCAGTAGTACCACCGGACAGAGATCTAACTATGGCTACACCTTC. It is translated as CASSTTGQRSNYGYTF.

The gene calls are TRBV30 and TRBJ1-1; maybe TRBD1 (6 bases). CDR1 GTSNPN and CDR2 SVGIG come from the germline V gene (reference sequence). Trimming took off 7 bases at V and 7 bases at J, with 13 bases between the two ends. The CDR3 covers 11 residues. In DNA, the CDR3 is TGTGCCTCAAAGACAGGTTTTGAAGCTTTCTTT. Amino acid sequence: CASKTGFEAFF.

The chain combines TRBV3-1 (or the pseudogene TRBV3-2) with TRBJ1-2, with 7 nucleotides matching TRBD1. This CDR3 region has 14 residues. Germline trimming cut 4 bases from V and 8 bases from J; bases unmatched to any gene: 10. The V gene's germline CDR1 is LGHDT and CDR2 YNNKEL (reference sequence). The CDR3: CASSPTITGEGYTF. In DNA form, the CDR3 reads TGTGCCAGCAGCCCAACGATCACAGGGGAGGGCTACACCTTC.

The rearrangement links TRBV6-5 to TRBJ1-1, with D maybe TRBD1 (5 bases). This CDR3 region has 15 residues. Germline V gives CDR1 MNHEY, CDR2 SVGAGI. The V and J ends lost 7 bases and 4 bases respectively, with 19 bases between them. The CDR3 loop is CASNPRQFIPTEAFF. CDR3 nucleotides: TGTGCCAGCAACCCTAGACAGTTTATTCCCACTGAAGCTTTCTTT.

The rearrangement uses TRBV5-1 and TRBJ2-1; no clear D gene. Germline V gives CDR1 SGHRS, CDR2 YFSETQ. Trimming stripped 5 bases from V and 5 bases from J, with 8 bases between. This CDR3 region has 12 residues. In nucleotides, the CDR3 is TGCGCCAGCAGACAGACCAACAATGAGCAGTTCTTC. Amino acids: CASRQTNNEQFF.

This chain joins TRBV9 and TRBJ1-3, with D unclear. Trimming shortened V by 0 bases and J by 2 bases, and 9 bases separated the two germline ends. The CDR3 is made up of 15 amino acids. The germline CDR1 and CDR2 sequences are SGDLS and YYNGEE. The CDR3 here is CASSVGPETGNTIYF. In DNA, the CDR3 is TGTGCCAGCAGCGTAGGTCCTGAGACTGGAAACACCATATATTTT.

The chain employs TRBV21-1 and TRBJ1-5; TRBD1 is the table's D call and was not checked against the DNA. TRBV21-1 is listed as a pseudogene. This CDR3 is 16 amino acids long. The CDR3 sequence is CASSSTGDRGNQPQHF. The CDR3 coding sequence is TGTGCCAGCAGCTCCACAGGGGACAGGGGCAATCAGCCCCAGCATTTT.

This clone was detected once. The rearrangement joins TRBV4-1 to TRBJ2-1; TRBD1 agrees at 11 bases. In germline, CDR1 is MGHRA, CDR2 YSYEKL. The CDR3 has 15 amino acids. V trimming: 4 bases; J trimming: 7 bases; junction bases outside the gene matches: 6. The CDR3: CASSPPGDRGNEQFF. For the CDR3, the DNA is TGCGCCAGCAGCCCACCTGGGGACAGGGGGAATGAGCAGTTCTTC.

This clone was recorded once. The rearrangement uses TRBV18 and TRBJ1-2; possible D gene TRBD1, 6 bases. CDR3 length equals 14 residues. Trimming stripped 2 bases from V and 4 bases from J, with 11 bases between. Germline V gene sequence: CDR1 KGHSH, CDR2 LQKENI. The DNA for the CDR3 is TGTGCCAGCTCACCAAATACAGGGATCTATGGCTACACCTTC. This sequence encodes CASSPNTGIYGYTF.

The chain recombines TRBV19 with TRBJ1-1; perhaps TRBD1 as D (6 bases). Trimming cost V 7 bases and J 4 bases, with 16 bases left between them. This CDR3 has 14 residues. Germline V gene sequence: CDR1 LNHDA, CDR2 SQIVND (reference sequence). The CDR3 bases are TGTGCCAGTACCACCACAGGGCAGGTCACTGAAGCTTTCTTT. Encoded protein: CASTTTGQVTEAFF.

The CDR3 here is CASSLDRGVGYTF. In DNA, the CDR3 is TGTGCCAGCTCCCTCGACAGGGGGGTTGGCTACACCTTC. The chain couples TRBV18 to TRBJ1-2; 9 bases match TRBD1. The germline gives CDR1 KGHSH, CDR2 LQKENI. Trimming cost V 6 bases and J 7 bases; bases outside gene matches: 6. The CDR3 runs 13 residues. Complete variable domain (other parts from reference TRBV18 and TRBJ1-2): NAGVMQNPRHLVRRRGQEARLRCSPMKGHSHVYWYRQLPEEGLKFMVYLQKENIIDESGMPKERFSAEFPKEGPSILRIQQVVRGDSAAYFCASSLDRGVGYTFGSGTRLTVV.

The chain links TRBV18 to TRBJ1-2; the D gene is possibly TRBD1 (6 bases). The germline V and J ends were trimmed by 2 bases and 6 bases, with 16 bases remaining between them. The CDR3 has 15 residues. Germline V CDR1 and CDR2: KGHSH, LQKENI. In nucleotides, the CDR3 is TGTGCCAGCTCACCAGTAGGGCAGGGGCTAAATGGCTACACCTTC. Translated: CASSPVGQGLNGYTF. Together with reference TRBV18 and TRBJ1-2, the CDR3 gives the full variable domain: NAGVMQNPRHLVRRRGQEARLRCSPMKGHSHVYWYRQLPEEGLKFMVYLQKENIIDESGMPKERFSAEFPKEGPSILRIQQVVRGDSAAYFCASSPVGQGLNGYTFGSGTRLTVV.

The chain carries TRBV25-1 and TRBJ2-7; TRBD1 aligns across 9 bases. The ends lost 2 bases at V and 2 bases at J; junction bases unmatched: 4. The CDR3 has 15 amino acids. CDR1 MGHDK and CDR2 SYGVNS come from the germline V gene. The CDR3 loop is CASSEAGQGPYEQYF. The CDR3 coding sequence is TGTGCCAGCAGTGAAGCAGGACAGGGGCCCTACGAGCAGTACTTC.

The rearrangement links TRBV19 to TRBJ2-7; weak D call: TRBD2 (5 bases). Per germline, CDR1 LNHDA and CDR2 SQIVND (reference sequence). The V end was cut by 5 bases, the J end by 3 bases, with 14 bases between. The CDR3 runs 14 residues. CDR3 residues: CASSPVSGFYEQYF. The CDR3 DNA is TGTGCCAGTAGTCCGGTGTCGGGGTTCTACGAGCAGTACTTC. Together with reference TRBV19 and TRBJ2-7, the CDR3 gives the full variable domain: DGGITQSPKYLFRKEGQNVTLSCEQNLNHDAMYWYRQDPGQGLRLIYYSQIVNDFQKGDIAEGYSVSREKKESFPLTVTSAQKNPTAFYLCASSPVSGFYEQYFGPGTRLTVT.

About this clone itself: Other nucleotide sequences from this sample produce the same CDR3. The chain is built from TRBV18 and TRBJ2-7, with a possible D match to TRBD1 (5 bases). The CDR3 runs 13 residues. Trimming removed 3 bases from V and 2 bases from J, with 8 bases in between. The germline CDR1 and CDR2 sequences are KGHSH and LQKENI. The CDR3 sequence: CASSPGQTYEQYF. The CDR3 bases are TGTGCCAGCTCACCGGGGCAGACCTACGAGCAGTACTTC.

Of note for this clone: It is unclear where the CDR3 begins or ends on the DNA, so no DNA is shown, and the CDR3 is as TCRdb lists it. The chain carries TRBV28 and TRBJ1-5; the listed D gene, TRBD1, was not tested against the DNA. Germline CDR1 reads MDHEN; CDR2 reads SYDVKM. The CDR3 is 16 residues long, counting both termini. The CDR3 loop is CASSSSDRISNQPQHF.

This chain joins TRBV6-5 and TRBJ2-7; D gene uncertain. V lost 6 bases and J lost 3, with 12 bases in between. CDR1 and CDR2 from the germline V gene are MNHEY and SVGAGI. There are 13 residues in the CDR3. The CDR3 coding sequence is TGTGCCAGCAGGGTGGGCGAGTACTACGAGCAGTACTTC. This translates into CASRVGEYYEQYF.